This passage covers 27 T cell receptor beta chains from one sample sequenced in a study of blood T cells in healthy people across ages. Using a J-beta primer mix together with a sample-barcoded 5' primer, a second PCR was run for roughly 6 to 12 cycles. In TCRdb, the 5' RACE reads were re-called with MiXCR into one record per CDR3 protein. The sample consists of some 1.5 million distinct CDR3 sequences, under 30% of them appearing once. The sequenced sample was blood. The receptor source for this set is a woman aged 25-40 years in good health.

V usage is TRBV18 and J usage is TRBJ1-2, with TRBD1 matching over 8 bases. The ends lost 4 bases at V and 8 bases at J; junction bases unmatched: 9. CDR3 length: 14 residues. Per the germline V gene, CDR1 is KGHSH and CDR2 is LQKENI. CDR3 DNA: TGTGCCAGCTCACTTCCGGGACAGGTCGACGGCTACACCTTC. Its protein product is CASSLPGQVDGYTF.

This clonotype has a count of ten or more. The CDR3 nucleotides are TGCAGCGTTGAAGGACTCGCGGGGGGGTACGAGCAGTACTTC. It is translated as CSVEGLAGGYEQYF. The chain couples TRBV29-1 to TRBJ2-7; 9 positions match TRBD2. Germline V gives CDR1 SQVTM, CDR2 ANQGSEA. This CDR3 is built from 14 residues. With V trimmed by 1 base and J by 4 bases, 5 bases remained unmatched.

This clonotype was seen once. The gene calls are TRBV20-1 and TRBJ1-1; maybe TRBD1 (5 bases). CDR1 is DFQATT and CDR2 is SNEGSKA in the germline V gene (reference sequence). The CDR3 is made up of 13 amino acids. The V and J ends lost 6 bases and 6 bases respectively, with 17 bases between them. The CDR3 DNA reads TGCAGTGCGCCTGACAGAGCCAGGGCTGAAGCTTTCTTT. Translating it yields CSAPDRARAEAFF.

The chain couples TRBV9 to TRBJ2-3; TRBD1 matches at 10 bases. J lost 2 bases, V lost 3 bases, and 9 bases had no gene match. From germline, CDR1 is SGDLS and CDR2 YYNGEE. The CDR3 consists of 17 residues. The CDR3 protein is CASSANPGTGDTDTQYF. The CDR3, as DNA: TGTGCCAGCAGCGCGAATCCCGGGACAGGGGACACAGATACGCAGTATTTT.

This clonotype was picked up a small number of times. The genes are TRBV29-1 and TRBJ2-7, with D unclear. Germline CDR1 reads SQVTM; CDR2 reads ANQGSEA. The CDR3 contains 14 residues. Trimming shortened V by 6 bases and J by 1 base, and 16 bases separated the two germline ends. Written as DNA, the CDR3 is TGCAGCGTCGAACGGCGAGGCGGATCCTACGAGCAGTACTTC. Protein product: CSVERRGGSYEQYF.

The chain links TRBV20-1 to TRBJ2-2; the D is unclear. Trimming removed 0 bases from V and 0 bases from J, with 11 bases in between. Per germline, CDR1 DFQATT and CDR2 SNEGSKA (reference sequence). The CDR3 length is 16 residues. The CDR3 region is CSARDQDRANTGELFF. In DNA form, the CDR3 reads TGCAGTGCTAGAGATCAGGACCGCGCGAACACCGGGGAGCTGTTTTTT.

The gene calls are TRBV11-2 and TRBJ2-4; 9 positions agree with TRBD2. V shed 3 bases, J shed 13 bases, and the junction held 10 bases outside the gene matches. Germline assignment: CDR1 SGHAT and CDR2 FQNNGV. This CDR3 has 14 amino acids. For the CDR3, the DNA is TGTGCCAGCAGCTTGGCGGGAGGGGTTATGGGGCAGTACTTC. It yields the protein CASSLAGGVMGQYF.

This rearrangement joins TRBV20-1 to TRBJ2-7; 8 positions match TRBD2. CDR1 and CDR2 (germline): DFQATT, SNEGSKA (reference sequence). The trim removed 5 bases at V and 0 bases at J, leaving 9 bases unmatched. The CDR3 runs to 15 residues. CDR3 nucleotides: TGCAGTGCTGAGGTCGCGCGGGAGGCCTCCTACGAGCAGTACTTC. Protein product: CSAEVAREASYEQYF.

The chain carries TRBV20-1 and TRBJ1-2; possibly TRBD1 for D (6 bases). The CDR3 spans 14 residues. Trimming cost V 3 bases and J 8 bases, with 19 bases left between them. The germline V gene has CDR1 DFQATT and CDR2 SNEGSKA (reference sequence). CDR3 protein: CSARGGIRRGGYTF. CDR3 coding DNA: TGCAGTGCTAGGGGGGGCATTCGAAGGGGGGGCTACACCTTC.

This clonotype occurred many times. V usage is TRBV13 and J usage is TRBJ2-7; 14 bases are shared with TRBD2. This CDR3 contains 18 residues. Trimming took 0 bases from V and 0 from J; bases not matched to a gene: 4. Germline CDR1 PRHDT, CDR2 FYEKMQ (reference sequence). The CDR3 region has the DNA TGTGCCAGCAGCTTAGGGGGACTAGCGGGGGCATACTCCTACGAGCAGTACTTC. Residues: CASSLGGLAGAYSYEQYF.

This clonotype was counted many times. J is TRBJ2-4 and V is TRBV29-1; D is ambiguous. The V gene lost 7 bases and the J gene lost 6 bases, with 10 bases spanning the gap. The CDR3 is made up of 11 amino acids. Germline V gene sequence: CDR1 SQVTM, CDR2 ANQGSEA. The CDR3 reads CSGVAGNIQYF. As DNA, the CDR3 is TGCAGCGGGGTGGCTGGAAACATTCAGTACTTC.

V gene TRBV20-1 combines with J gene TRBJ2-1; unclear D gene. The CDR3 loop spans 16 amino acids. Germline V CDR1 and CDR2: DFQATT, SNEGSKA (reference sequence). Trimming left V 1 base short and J 0 bases short, with 13 bases between. The CDR3, as DNA: TGCAGTGCTAGAGGTCTGGACGGACGCTCCTACAATGAGCAGTTCTTC. This codes for CSARGLDGRSYNEQFF.

The CDR3: CASRTSGDAGELFF. In nucleotides, the CDR3 is TGTGCCAGCAGGACTAGCGGCGACGCCGGGGAGCTGTTTTTT. This chain connects TRBV7-2 to TRBJ2-2; 9 nucleotides match TRBD2. Germline V CDR1 and CDR2: SGHTA, FQGNSA. Trimming at V came to 6 bases and at J to 6 bases, leaving 5 bases not matched to a gene. The CDR3 sequence is 14 residues long.

V and J are TRBV12-3 or TRBV12-4 and TRBJ1-2; no clear D gene. The V end lost 1 base, the J end lost 8 bases, and 20 bases lay between the germline ends. CDR3 length equals 16 residues. CDR3 bases: TGTGCCAGCAGTTTAGGAGGAAAACCCCTATCGGGAGGCTACACCTTC. It specifies CASSLGGKPLSGGYTF.

The genes are TRBV7-2 and TRBJ1-6; no clear D gene. This CDR3 has 12 residues. Germline values: CDR1 SGHTA, CDR2 FQGNSA. The ends were cut back, 11 bases at V and 9 bases at J, with 14 bases in the middle. The CDR3: CAAGWYGSPLHF. CDR3 coding DNA: TGTGCCGCGGGCTGGTACGGTTCACCCCTCCACTTT. The full variable domain, with the rest looked up from reference TRBV7-2 and TRBJ1-6, is GAGVSQSPSNKVTEKGKDVELRCDPISGHTALYWYRQSLGQGLEFLIYFQGNSAPDKSGLPSDRFSAERTGGSVSTLTIQRTQQEDSAVYLCAAGWYGSPLHFGNGTRLTVT.

The chain carries TRBV18 and TRBJ1-2, with a possible D match to TRBD1 (5 bases). The CDR3 contains 14 residues. Deletions cut 3 bases from V and 3 bases from J, with 11 bases between. Germline lookup yields CDR1 KGHSH and CDR2 LQKENI. The CDR3 is CASSPRGDYYGYTF. In nucleotides, the CDR3 is TGTGCCAGCTCACCGCGGGGGGACTACTATGGCTACACCTTC.

This clonotype was recorded many times. This chain uses TRBV6-5 with TRBJ2-5; 11 positions match TRBD2. V lost 1 base to trimming and J lost 8 bases; unmatched junction nucleotides: 6. The germline V gene encodes CDR1 MNHEY and CDR2 SVGAGI. The CDR3 extends over 15 amino acids. The CDR3, as DNA: TGTGCCAGCAGTTACTACGGTAGCGGGGGGGATACCCAGTACTTC. Translation: CASSYYGSGGDTQYF.

On this clonotype itself: A much larger clone is a single base away; this may be a read error. The J gene is TRBJ2-5, the V gene TRBV20-1; 8 bases are shared with TRBD1. This CDR3 has 15 residues. Germline V gives CDR1 DFQATT, CDR2 SNEGSKA (reference sequence). The CDR3: CCAREQGAVQETQYF. The CDR3 DNA reads as TGCTGTGCTAGAGAGCAGGGGGCGGTCCAAGAGACCCAGTACTTC.

There are a few counts of this clonotype. This rearrangement joins TRBV5-1 to TRBJ2-7; D ambiguous. The V gene lost 0 bases and the J gene lost 3 bases, with 16 bases spanning the gap. The length of the CDR3 is 16 residues. In germline, CDR1 is SGHRS, CDR2 YFSETQ. Written as DNA, the CDR3 is TGCGCCAGCAGCTTGGGATACAGTTCCAAGGGCTACGAGCAGTACTTC. Translated, it gives CASSLGYSSKGYEQYF.

The chain uses TRBV7-8 and TRBJ1-4, with D uncertain. The CDR3 extends over 14 amino acids. The germline V and J ends were trimmed by 5 bases and 7 bases, with 14 bases remaining between them. Germline V gene sequence: CDR1 SGHVS, CDR2 FQNEAQ. DNA of the CDR3: TGTGCCAGCAGCCCGGCCAGGTTGGGTGAAAAACTGTTTTTT. Translated: CASSPARLGEKLFF.

This clonotype was counted a few times. J is TRBJ2-7 and V is TRBV18; either TRBD1 or TRBD2 may supply D (6 bases each). The CDR3 has 15 amino acids. The germline V and J ends were trimmed by 4 bases and 3 bases, with 16 bases remaining between them. Germline V lookup: CDR1 KGHSH, CDR2 LQKENI. The CDR3 region is CASSQQGSGLYEQYF. The CDR3 DNA is TGTGCCAGCTCACAACAGGGTTCGGGACTCTACGAGCAGTACTTC.

This clonotype was seen repeatedly, ten times or more. The V call is TRBV3-1, the J call TRBJ2-7; tentatively, D is TRBD1 or TRBD2 (5 bases each). Germline V CDR1 and CDR2: LGHDT, YNNKEL (reference sequence). The length of the CDR3 is 12 residues. V was shortened by 1 base and J by 7 bases, with 8 bases between the two germline ends. CDR3 bases: TGTGCCAGCAGCCAAGCGGGACGGGAGCAGTACTTC. It translates to CASSQAGREQYF.

This clonotype has only a few counts. The chain links TRBV7-2 to TRBJ1-5; tentative D call: TRBD1 (6 bases). V was trimmed by 5 bases and J by 7 bases, leaving 18 bases between them. Germline CDR1 is SGHTA and CDR2 is FQGNSA. The CDR3 spans 15 residues. CDR3 loop: CASSRGFGGGQPQHF. CDR3 DNA: TGTGCCAGCAGCCGAGGGTTTGGAGGGGGGCAGCCCCAGCATTTT.

The J gene is TRBJ2-5, the V gene TRBV5-6; D not certain. The DNA end is more similar to TRBJ2-7, so the J call may be wrong. Germline V lookup: CDR1 SGHDT, CDR2 YYEEEE. The CDR3 is 16 amino acids. The CDR3 region has the DNA TGTGCCAGCAGCTTGGGAGACTGGGGTAGTTCCTACGAGCAGTACTTC. This encodes CASSLGDWGSSYEQYF.

The gene calls are TRBV18 and TRBJ2-7, with TRBD1 as a possible D gene (6 bases). The V end was cut by 3 bases, the J end by 4 bases, with 13 bases between. The CDR3 loop spans 14 amino acids. Germline CDR1 and CDR2: KGHSH and LQKENI. DNA of the CDR3: TGTGCCAGCTCACCTAACAGGGTAGCTTACGAGCAGTACTTC. It codes for CASSPNRVAYEQYF.

The table lists this clonotype with many counts. This chain uses TRBV5-1 with TRBJ2-7; tentative D call: TRBD2 (6 bases). CDR3 length equals 16 residues. V dropped 4 bases and J dropped 3 bases, with 20 bases sitting between them. Germline CDR1 and CDR2: SGHRS and YFSETQ. CDR3 region: CASSGRDSSTDYEQYF. The CDR3 DNA sequence: TGCGCCAGCAGCGGCCGGGACTCCTCTACAGACTACGAGCAGTACTTC.

This clonotype has only a few counts. The chain joins TRBV10-3 to TRBJ2-7; 8 nucleotides line up with TRBD1. This CDR3 contains 13 residues. V trimming: 8 bases; J trimming: 4 bases; junction bases outside the gene matches: 7. In germline, CDR1 is ENHRY, CDR2 SYGVKD. CDR3 protein: CAIGGQGGYEQYF. The CDR3, as DNA: TGTGCCATCGGCGGACAGGGAGGTTACGAGCAGTACTTC.